Listed below are T cell receptor beta chains from one sample, sequenced in a study of blood T cells in healthy people across ages. TCRdb used MiXCR to reprocess the 5' RACE reads, holding one entry per CDR3 protein. Of hundreds of thousands of distinct CDR3 sequences in the sample, around 32% were seen once. The sequenced sample consisted of blood. These receptors were collected from a woman of 80 years or more in good health. Each CDR3 is given without its conserved first and last residue. Size is stated for part of the rows, as once, few or many counts, or as a class when the clone is expanded.

v_call	j_call	clone_size	cdr3_aa
TRBV12-3/TRBV12-4	TRBJ1-2	-	ASSLTARYGYT
TRBV5-1	TRBJ2-7	-	ASSSGQGFDEQY
TRBV7-3	TRBJ2-5	many	ASSQRWTSGEETQY
TRBV4-2	TRBJ2-7	many	ASSQEAGTSREQY
TRBV7-6	TRBJ2-1	-	ASTAGPRGNEQF
TRBV4-1	TRBJ1-2	many	ASSQEVDRYTNYGYT
TRBV7-2	-	-	ASSSDWRPQETQF
TRBV5-1	TRBJ2-7	many	ASSVLNGDEQY
TRBV28	TRBJ1-1	-	ASSFLQGATEAF
TRBV5-1	TRBJ2-3	many	ASRGAGSSTDTQY
TRBV3-1	TRBJ2-3	many	ASSQFPSTTDTQY
TRBV20-1	TRBJ2-7	many	SASGAGLTIYEQY
TRBV6-5	TRBJ1-6	few	ASRRGTDSYNSPLH
TRBV20-1	TRBJ1-1	many	SASTQGATEAF
TRBV12-3/TRBV12-4	TRBJ2-5	many	ASRPTVQETQY
TRBV7-2	TRBJ1-1	-	ASSSGSYEQYFGPGTEAF
TRBV9	TRBJ1-1	few	ASSATSGMGTEAF
TRBV6-5	TRBJ2-2	-	ASSYSRQAGELF
TRBV5-1	TRBJ2-1	-	ASSLGGGRDNEQF
TRBV2	TRBJ2-4	many	ASSACRDCSKY
TRBV6-5	TRBJ1-2	many	ASSYGPGRYGYT
TRBV6-5	TRBJ1-6	few	ASSIRGRDSPLH
TRBV30	TRBJ1-5	-	AWGPGTGLSNQPQH
TRBV2	TRBJ2-3	many	ASKRLAGTDTQY
TRBV28	TRBJ1-1	-	ASSPATGINTEAF
TRBV28	TRBJ2-5	-	ASSQDWQEMETQY
TRBV15	TRBJ2-5	-	ATANSAQEAQY
TRBV7-2	TRBJ2-5	many	ASSVPSRGTQY
TRBV20-1	TRBJ2-1	-	SARDQRQGSYNEQF
TRBV14	TRBJ2-5	many	ASSQELGGLGEIQY
TRBV4-1	TRBJ1-2	-	ASSPDLGQGLYYGYT
TRBV5-1	TRBJ2-7	few	ASTNGGRCDEQY
TRBV4-2	TRBJ2-5	-	ASSPRSGGQETQY
TRBV20-1	TRBJ1-4	many	SALRTDGLF
TRBV5-1	TRBJ1-1	few	ASSLGGIMNTEAF
TRBV20-1	TRBJ1-2	many	SARVLGGPESYT
TRBV5-1	TRBJ2-1	many	ASGPGTGGVGEQF
TRBV5-1	TRBJ2-4	-	AGSALPGQGDVQY
TRBV20-1	TRBJ2-1	-	SAREMDRALYNEQF
TRBV20-1	TRBJ2-1	many	SARWASGGAGTYNEQF
TRBV15	TRBJ2-1	-	ATLLLAGGRVNEQF
TRBV10-3	TRBJ1-2	many	AISESPRAYYGYT
TRBV10-2	TRBJ2-7	many	ASSRDGTGSYEQY
TRBV19	TRBJ2-7	few	ASRENRVSYEQY
TRBV11-2	TRBJ2-1	-	ASSLDPLETQF
TRBV5-1	TRBJ1-2	-	ASSATGQTDYGYT
TRBV7-2	TRBJ2-1	many	ASSLAKPPEQF
TRBV5-1	TRBJ2-1	-	ARSSITGDEQF
TRBV5-4	-	-	ASSLVASGGVEQY
TRBV2	TRBJ1-1	-	AIYGVTAF